These 24 T cell receptor beta chains share one sample of origin, sequenced in a study of technical replicates of blood from a few donors (dated by TCRdb to the late 2010s). Library preparation was by the immunoSEQ multiplex PCR assay. TCRdb mirrors the immuneACCESS table, restricted to in-frame sequences. Some clones are absent from its copies; in checked studies, under half trace to an unresolved V gene, and the reason for the others is unknown. The sample contains tens of thousands of clones, about 95% of them found a single time. Roughly 0.24% of the sample rests with the top ten. Sequenced sample: T cells isolated from PBMCs. Receptors originate from a human donor in good health.

The chain combines TRBV18 with TRBJ2-5, with TRBD2 matching 13 bases. CDR3 size: 18 residues. The J segment lost 4 bases and the V segment lost 1 base, leaving 9 bases of the junction unmatched. The germline gives CDR1 KGHSH, CDR2 LQKENI. The CDR3 spells CASSPQVTSGGTGETQYF. The DNA for the CDR3 is TGTGCCAGCTCACCACAAGTGACTAGCGGGGGGACGGGAGAGACCCAGTACTTC.

This clone was observed once. This chain connects TRBV28 to TRBJ2-7, with 8 nucleotides matching TRBD1. The CDR3 is 13 amino acids. J lost 0 bases, V lost 10 bases, and 5 bases had no gene match. CDR1 MDHEN and CDR2 SYDVKM come from the germline V gene. As DNA, the CDR3 is TGTGCCACCCGGGACAGGAGCTCCTACGAGCAGTACTTC. Translation: CATRDRSSYEQYF.

V and J are TRBV28 and TRBJ2-5, with 7 bases matching TRBD2. This CDR3 comprises 13 residues. Trimming took 5 bases from V and 2 from J; bases not matched to a gene: 2. Per germline, CDR1 MDHEN and CDR2 SYDVKM. In DNA form, the CDR3 reads TGTGCCAGCAGTGGGGAGGGGCAAGAGACCCAGTACTTC. Amino acids: CASSGEGQETQYF.

This sequence joins TRBV7-9 and TRBJ2-7, with D perhaps matching TRBD1 (5 bases). V was pared by 2 bases and J by 3 bases, with 20 bases between. The CDR3 is made up of 17 amino acids. Looked up from germline, CDR1 is SEHNR and CDR2 is FQNEAQ (reference sequence). CDR3 region: CASSLRPGPGIGYEQYF. DNA for the CDR3: TGTGCCAGCAGCTTACGCCCGGGCCCAGGGATTGGCTACGAGCAGTACTTC.

This clone was detected once. V gene TRBV6-5 combines with J gene TRBJ1-6, with TRBD1 as a possible D gene (5 bases). V was trimmed by 2 bases and J by 9 bases, leaving 11 bases between them. The CDR3 consists of 14 residues. Germline V gives CDR1 MNHEY, CDR2 SVGAGI. The CDR3 here is CASSYGGDGSPLHF. The DNA for the CDR3 is TGTGCCAGCAGTTACGGGGGGGACGGTTCACCCCTCCACTTT.

This chain connects TRBV25-1 to TRBJ1-1; no reliable D call. The CDR3 length is 13 residues. Germline CDR1 reads MGHDK; CDR2 reads SYGVNS. V lost 5 bases and J lost 1, with 8 bases in between. The CDR3 DNA reads TGTGCCAGCAGTTTGGGCCGGAACACTGAAGCTTTCTTT. It is translated as CASSLGRNTEAFF.

This chain joins TRBV10-3 and TRBJ1-2; the match to TRBD1 covers 7 bases. Trimming at V came to 3 bases and at J to 0 bases, leaving 4 bases not matched to a gene. The CDR3 covers 15 residues. In germline, CDR1 is ENHRY, CDR2 SYGVKD. As DNA, the CDR3 is TGTGCCATCAGTGACCAAGGGACAGCTAACTATGGCTACACCTTC. It is translated as CAISDQGTANYGYTF.

The chain uses TRBV6-5 and TRBJ2-3; TRBD2 matches 8 bases. The ends lost 6 bases at V and 5 bases at J; junction bases unmatched: 10. CDR3 length equals 15 residues. CDR1 is MNHEY and CDR2 is SVGAGI in the germline V gene. Here the CDR3 reads CASSSRGGPVDTQYF. For the CDR3, the DNA is TGTGCCAGCAGCTCCCGGGGGGGGCCCGTAGATACGCAGTATTTT.

The J gene is TRBJ1-4, the V gene TRBV4-2; 8 bases are shared with TRBD1. After removal of 9 bases from V and 7 bases from J, the junction contained 7 bases not matched to a gene. Germline loops: CDR1 LGHNA, CDR2 YNFKEQ. This CDR3 contains 13 residues. Here the CDR3 reads CASARGPSEKLFF. The CDR3 DNA sequence: TGTGCCAGTGCCAGGGGGCCGAGTGAAAAACTGTTTTTT.

J is TRBJ2-7 and V is TRBV28; weak D call: TRBD1 (6 bases). Trimming removed 9 bases from V and 2 bases from J, with 17 bases in between. Per germline, CDR1 MDHEN and CDR2 SYDVKM. The CDR3 is made up of 14 amino acids. The CDR3 nucleotides read TGTGCCAGTACAGCACAGGGATCGGCCTACGAGCAGTACTTC. This sequence encodes CASTAQGSAYEQYF.

This chain uses TRBV2 with TRBJ1-2; maybe TRBD1 (6 bases). V lost 7 bases, J lost 5 bases, and 20 bases lay in between. This CDR3 has 15 amino acids. The germline CDR1 and CDR2 sequences are SNHLY and FYNNEI. CDR3 bases: TGTGCCAGCACCCCACCCGCAGGGGCGCGTTATGGCTACACCTTC. It yields the protein CASTPPAGARYGYTF.

The chain links TRBV7-9 to TRBJ1-1; no firm D call. In germline, CDR1 is SEHNR, CDR2 FQNEAQ (reference sequence). Trimming stripped 1 base from V and 6 bases from J, with 6 bases between. This CDR3 has 12 residues. DNA for the CDR3: TGTGCCAGCAGCTTAGTGGAGTCTGAAGCTTTCTTT. Encoded protein: CASSLVESEAFF.

The chain recombines TRBV5-1 with TRBJ2-1, with TRBD1 identical over 10 bases. Looked up from germline, CDR1 is SGHRS and CDR2 is YFSETQ. The CDR3 has 16 residues. The junction had 16 bases not matched to a gene; V was cut back by 4 bases and J by 12 bases. The CDR3 DNA is TGCGCCAGCAGCCTGGGACAGGGGAAGGGTCCGGATCGGCAGTTCTTC. Protein sequence: CASSLGQGKGPDRQFF.

The rearrangement links TRBV10-1 to TRBJ2-1, with a tentative D call TRBD1 (6 bases). V gave up 3 bases and J gave up 0 bases, with 9 bases separating them. The CDR3 spans 15 residues. Germline CDR1 WNHNN, CDR2 SYGVQD (reference sequence). The CDR3, as DNA: TGCGCCAGCAGTGACACAGGGTACTCCTACAATGAGCAGTTCTTC. Translating gives CASSDTGYSYNEQFF.

The chain combines TRBV2 with TRBJ2-7, with unresolved D. Germline V CDR1 and CDR2: SNHLY, FYNNEI. The germline V and J ends were trimmed by 4 bases and 3 bases, with 7 bases remaining between them. This CDR3 spans 12 amino acids. The CDR3 sequence is CASSATNYEQYF. DNA for the CDR3: TGTGCCAGCAGTGCCACAAACTACGAGCAGTACTTC.

The table lists this clone with a count of one. The chain links TRBV5-4 to TRBJ2-2, with 13 nucleotides matching TRBD2. CDR3 length: 17 amino acids. CDR1 and CDR2 (germline): SGHNT, YYREEE (reference sequence). The trim removed 3 bases at V and 5 bases at J, leaving 7 bases unmatched. CDR3 residues: CASSSGLAGAGTGELFF. DNA for the CDR3: TGTGCCAGCAGCTCCGGACTAGCGGGAGCGGGTACCGGGGAGCTGTTTTTT.

This clone showed up just once. The chain employs TRBV5-1 and TRBJ1-1; possible D gene TRBD1, 5 bases. Germline-derived CDR1 and CDR2 are SGHRS and YFSETQ. This CDR3 is 13 amino acids long. V was clipped by 4 bases and J by 4 bases, with 11 bases between them. DNA for the CDR3: TGCGCCAGCAGCCCTCAGGGAAGCACTGAAGCTTTCTTT. Translating gives CASSPQGSTEAFF.

The J gene is TRBJ2-3, the V gene TRBV9, with 12 bases that match TRBD2. Germline CDR1 and CDR2: SGDLS and YYNGEE. The CDR3 consists of 16 residues. Trimming removed 2 bases from V and 0 bases from J; junction bases left unmatched: 1. CDR3 sequence: CASSVGTSGSTDTQYF. The CDR3 DNA reads as TGTGCCAGCAGCGTTGGGACTAGCGGGAGCACAGATACGCAGTATTTT.

The sample holds one count of this clone. The chain couples TRBV5-4 to TRBJ2-3, with D maybe TRBD2 (6 bases). Germline CDR1 SGHNT, CDR2 YYREEE (reference sequence). The CDR3 runs 16 residues. Trimming removed 4 bases from V and 2 bases from J, with 17 bases in between. CDR3 in amino acids: CASSLIGGFPTDTQYF. CDR3 in DNA: TGTGCCAGCAGCCTAATTGGGGGGTTCCCCACAGATACGCAGTATTTT.

Only one count was recorded for this clone. V usage is TRBV27 and J usage is TRBJ2-3; D perhaps matches TRBD2 (7 bases). In germline, CDR1 is MNHEY, CDR2 SMNVEV (reference sequence). Trimming removed 8 bases at V and 0 bases at J, with 18 bases between. The CDR3 runs 16 residues. The CDR3 DNA sequence: TGTGCCAGCGACCTCTGGGGGGGCCGGAGCACAGATACGCAGTATTTT. Its translation: CASDLWGGRSTDTQYF.

CDR3 in amino acids: CASRLGGWNQPQHF. The CDR3 nucleotides are TGTGCCAGCAGGCTAGGTGGGTGGAACCAGCCCCAGCATTTT. The rearrangement links TRBV7-8 to TRBJ1-5, with D uncertain. This CDR3 is 14 amino acids long. V lost 6 bases to trimming and J lost 7 bases, with 16 bases between them. CDR1 is SGHVS, CDR2 FQNEAQ, per germline.

The rearrangement links TRBV6-5 to TRBJ1-4; 9 bases fit TRBD1. Germline CDR1 reads MNHEY; CDR2 reads SVGAGI. With V trimmed by 2 bases and J by 8 bases, 6 bases remained unmatched. The CDR3 has 15 amino acids. The CDR3 DNA sequence: TGTGCCAGCAGTTACCGGACAGGGGTTGGGGAAAAACTGTTTTTT. Amino acid sequence: CASSYRTGVGEKLFF.

The rearrangement joins TRBV2 to TRBJ2-2; weak D call: TRBD1 (5 bases). The V end was cut by 8 bases, the J end by 6 bases, with 13 bases between. Germline CDR1 is SNHLY and CDR2 is FYNNEI. The CDR3 totals 13 residues. Here the CDR3 DNA reads TGTGCCAGCTCGACCAGGGATTCCGGGGAGCTGTTTTTT. Encoded protein: CASSTRDSGELFF.

The rearrangement links TRBV5-6 to TRBJ2-2, with D perhaps TRBD1 (5 bases). Germline values: CDR1 SGHDT, CDR2 YYEEEE. V lost 6 bases and J 0 bases, leaving 12 bases between the germline ends. This CDR3 has 15 amino acids. The CDR3 DNA sequence: TGTGCCAGCACCGACAGACCGGCGAACACCGGGGAGCTGTTTTTT. Translating gives CASTDRPANTGELFF.